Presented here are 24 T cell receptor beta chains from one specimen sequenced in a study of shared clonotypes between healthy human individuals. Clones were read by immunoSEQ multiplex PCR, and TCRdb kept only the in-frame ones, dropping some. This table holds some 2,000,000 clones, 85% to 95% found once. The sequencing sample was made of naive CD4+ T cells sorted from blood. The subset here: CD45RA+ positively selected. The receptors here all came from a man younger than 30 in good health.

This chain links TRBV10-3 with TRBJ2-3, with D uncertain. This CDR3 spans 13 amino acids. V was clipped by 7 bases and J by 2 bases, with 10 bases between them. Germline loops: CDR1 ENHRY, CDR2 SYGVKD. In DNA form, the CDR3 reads TGTGCCATCAACGGGCGAACCACAGATACGCAGTATTTT. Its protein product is CAINGRTTDTQYF.

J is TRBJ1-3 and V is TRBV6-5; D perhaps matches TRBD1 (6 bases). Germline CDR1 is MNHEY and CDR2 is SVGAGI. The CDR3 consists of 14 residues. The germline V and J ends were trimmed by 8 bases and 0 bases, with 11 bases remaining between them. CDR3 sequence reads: CASGTPSSGNTIYF. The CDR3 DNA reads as TGTGCCAGCGGGACACCGAGCTCTGGAAACACCATATATTTT.

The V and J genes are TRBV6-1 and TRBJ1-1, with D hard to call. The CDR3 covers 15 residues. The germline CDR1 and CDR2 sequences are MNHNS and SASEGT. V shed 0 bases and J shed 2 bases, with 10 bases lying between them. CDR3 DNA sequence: TGTGCCAGCAGTGAAGCGCTTACGGTTAACACTGAAGCTTTCTTT. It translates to CASSEALTVNTEAFF.

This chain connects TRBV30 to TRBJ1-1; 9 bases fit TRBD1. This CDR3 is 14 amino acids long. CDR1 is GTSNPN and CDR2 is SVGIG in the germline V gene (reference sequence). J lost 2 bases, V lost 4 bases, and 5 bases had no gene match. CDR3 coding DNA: TGTGCCTGGACAAAGGGACAGGGAAACACTGAAGCTTTCTTT. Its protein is CAWTKGQGNTEAFF. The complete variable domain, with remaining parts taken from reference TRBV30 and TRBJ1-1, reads SQTIHQWPATLVQPVGSPLSLECTVEGTSNPNLYWYRQAAGRGLQLLFYSVGIGQISSEVPQNLSASRPQDRQFILSSKKLLLSDSGFYLCAWTKGQGNTEAFFGQGTRLTVV.

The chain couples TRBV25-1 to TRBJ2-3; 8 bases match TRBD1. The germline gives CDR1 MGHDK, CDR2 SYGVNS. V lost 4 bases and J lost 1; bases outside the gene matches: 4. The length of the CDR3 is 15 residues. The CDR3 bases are TGTGCCAGCAGTGGGACAGGGCCGGGCACAGATACGCAGTATTTT. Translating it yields CASSGTGPGTDTQYF.

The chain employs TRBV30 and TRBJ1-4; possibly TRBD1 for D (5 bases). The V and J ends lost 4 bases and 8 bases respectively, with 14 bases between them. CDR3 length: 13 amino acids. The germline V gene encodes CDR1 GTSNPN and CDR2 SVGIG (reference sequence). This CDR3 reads CAWNRGVWEKLFF. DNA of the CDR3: TGTGCCTGGAACCGGGGCGTGTGGGAAAAACTGTTTTTT.

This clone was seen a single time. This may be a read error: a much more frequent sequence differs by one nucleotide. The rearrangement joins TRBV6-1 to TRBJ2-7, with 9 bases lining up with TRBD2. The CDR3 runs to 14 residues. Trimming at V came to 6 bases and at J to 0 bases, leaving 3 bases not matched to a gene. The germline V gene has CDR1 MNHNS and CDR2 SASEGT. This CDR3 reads CASSRTSVSYEQYF. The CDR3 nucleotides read TGTGCCAGCAGCCGGACTAGCGTCTCCTACGAGCAGTACTTC.

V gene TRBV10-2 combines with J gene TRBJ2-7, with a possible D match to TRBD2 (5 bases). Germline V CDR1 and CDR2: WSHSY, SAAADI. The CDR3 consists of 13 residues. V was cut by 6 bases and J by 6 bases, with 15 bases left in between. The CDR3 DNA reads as TGCGCCAGCAGGGACTCCCGCGGGCGCGAGCAGTACTTC. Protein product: CASRDSRGREQYF.

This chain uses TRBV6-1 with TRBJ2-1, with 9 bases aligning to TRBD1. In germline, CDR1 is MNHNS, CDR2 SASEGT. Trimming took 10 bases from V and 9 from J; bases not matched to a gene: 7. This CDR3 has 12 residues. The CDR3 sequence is CATGQGSSEQFF. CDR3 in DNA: TGTGCCACGGGACAGGGCTCGAGTGAGCAGTTCTTC.

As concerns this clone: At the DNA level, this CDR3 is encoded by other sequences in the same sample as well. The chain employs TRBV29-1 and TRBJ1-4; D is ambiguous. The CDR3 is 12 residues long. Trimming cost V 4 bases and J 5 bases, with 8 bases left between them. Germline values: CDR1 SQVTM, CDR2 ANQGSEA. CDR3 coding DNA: TGCAGCGTTGGACGGCCAAATGAAAAACTGTTTTTT. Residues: CSVGRPNEKLFF.

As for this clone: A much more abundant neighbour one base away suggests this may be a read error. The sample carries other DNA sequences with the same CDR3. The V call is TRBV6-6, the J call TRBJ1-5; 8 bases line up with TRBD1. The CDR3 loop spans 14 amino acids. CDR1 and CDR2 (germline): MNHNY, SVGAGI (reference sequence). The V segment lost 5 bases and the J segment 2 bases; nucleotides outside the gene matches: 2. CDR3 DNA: TGTGCCAGCAGTCCGGGACAGGGCAATCAGCCCCAGCATTTT. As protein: CASSPGQGNQPQHF.

The CDR3 region is CASSVAGLAGVGDEQFF. CDR3 sequence (DNA): TGTGCCAGCAGCGTAGCTGGACTAGCGGGAGTAGGTGATGAGCAGTTCTTC. The chain combines TRBV9 with TRBJ2-1; 13 bases align to TRBD2. The CDR3 extends over 17 amino acids. V was clipped by 0 bases and J by 8 bases; unmatched bases: 8. Germline assignment: CDR1 SGDLS and CDR2 YYNGEE.

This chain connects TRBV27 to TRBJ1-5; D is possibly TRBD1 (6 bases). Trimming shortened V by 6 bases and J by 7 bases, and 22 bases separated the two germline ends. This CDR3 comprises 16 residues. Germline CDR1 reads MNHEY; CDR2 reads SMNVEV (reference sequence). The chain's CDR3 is CASSPAVRGRGQPQHF. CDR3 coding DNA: TGTGCCAGCAGCCCGGCCGTTCGGGGGCGAGGGCAGCCCCAGCATTTT.

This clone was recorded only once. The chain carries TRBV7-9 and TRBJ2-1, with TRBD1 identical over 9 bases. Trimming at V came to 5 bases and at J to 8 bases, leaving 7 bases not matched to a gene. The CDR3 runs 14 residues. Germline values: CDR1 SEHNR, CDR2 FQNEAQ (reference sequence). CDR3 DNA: TGTGCCAGCAGCACCGGACAGGGGCTGGATGAGCAGTTCTTC. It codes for CASSTGQGLDEQFF. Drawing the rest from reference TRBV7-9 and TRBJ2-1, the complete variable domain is DTGVSQNPRHKITKRGQNVTFRCDPISEHNRLYWYRQTLGQGPEFLTYFQNEAQLEKSRLLSDRFSAERPKGSFSTLEIQRTEQGDSAMYLCASSTGQGLDEQFFGPGTRLTVL.

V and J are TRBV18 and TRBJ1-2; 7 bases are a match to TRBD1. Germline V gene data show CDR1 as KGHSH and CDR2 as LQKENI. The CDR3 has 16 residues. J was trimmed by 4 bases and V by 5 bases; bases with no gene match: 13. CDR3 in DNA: TGTGCCAGCTCATCGGGTGGACAGGCAAGGGGCTATGGCTACACCTTC. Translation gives CASSSGGQARGYGYTF. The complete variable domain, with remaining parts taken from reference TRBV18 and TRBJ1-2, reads NAGVMQNPRHLVRRRGQEARLRCSPMKGHSHVYWYRQLPEEGLKFMVYLQKENIIDESGMPKERFSAEFPKEGPSILRIQQVVRGDSAAYFCASSSGGQARGYGYTFGSGTRLTVV.

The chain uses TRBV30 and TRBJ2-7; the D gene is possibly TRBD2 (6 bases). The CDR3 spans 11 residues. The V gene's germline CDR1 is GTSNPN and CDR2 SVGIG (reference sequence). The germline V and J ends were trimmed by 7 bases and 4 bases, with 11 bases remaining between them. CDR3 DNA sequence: TGTGCCTCCTCGACTAGTTACGAGCAGTACTTC. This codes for CASSTSYEQYF.

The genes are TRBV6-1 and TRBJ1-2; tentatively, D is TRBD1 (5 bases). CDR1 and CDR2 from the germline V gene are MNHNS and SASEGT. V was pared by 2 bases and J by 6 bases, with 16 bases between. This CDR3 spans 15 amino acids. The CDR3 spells CASSESQGRIDGYTF. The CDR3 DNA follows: TGTGCCAGCAGTGAAAGCCAGGGCAGGATCGATGGCTACACCTTC.

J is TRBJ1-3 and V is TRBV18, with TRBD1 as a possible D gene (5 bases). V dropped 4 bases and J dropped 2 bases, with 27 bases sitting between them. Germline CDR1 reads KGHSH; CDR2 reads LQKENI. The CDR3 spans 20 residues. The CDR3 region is CASSLRTKQGIVGTGNTIYF. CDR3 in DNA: TGTGCCAGCTCACTACGAACGAAGCAGGGCATAGTCGGGACTGGAAACACCATATATTTT. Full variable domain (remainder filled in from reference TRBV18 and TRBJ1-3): NAGVMQNPRHLVRRRGQEARLRCSPMKGHSHVYWYRQLPEEGLKFMVYLQKENIIDESGMPKERFSAEFPKEGPSILRIQQVVRGDSAAYFCASSLRTKQGIVGTGNTIYFGEGSWLTVV.

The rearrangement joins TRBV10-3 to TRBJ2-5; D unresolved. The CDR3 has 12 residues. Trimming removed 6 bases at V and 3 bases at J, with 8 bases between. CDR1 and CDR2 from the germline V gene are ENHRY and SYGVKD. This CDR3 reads CAISDMEETQYF. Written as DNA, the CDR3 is TGTGCCATCAGCGACATGGAAGAGACCCAGTACTTC.

The CDR3 nucleotides read TGCGCCAGCAGCCTCGGTACCAATGAGCAGTTCTTC. It codes for CASSLGTNEQFF. The rearrangement uses TRBV5-1 and TRBJ2-1; D call uncertain. The germline gives CDR1 SGHRS, CDR2 YFSETQ. The V end lost 4 bases, the J end lost 6 bases, and 8 bases lay between the germline ends. This CDR3 spans 12 amino acids.

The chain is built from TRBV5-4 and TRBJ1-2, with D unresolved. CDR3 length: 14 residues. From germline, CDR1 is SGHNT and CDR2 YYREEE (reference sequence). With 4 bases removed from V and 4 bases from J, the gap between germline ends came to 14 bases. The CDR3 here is CASSLGRATYGYTF. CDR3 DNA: TGTGCCAGCAGCCTCGGTCGGGCTACCTATGGCTACACCTTC. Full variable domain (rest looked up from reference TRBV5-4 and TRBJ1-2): ETGVTQSPTHLIKTRGQQVTLRCSSQSGHNTVSWYQQALGQGPQFIFQYYREEENGRGNFPPRFSGLQFPNYSSELNVNALELDDSALYLCASSLGRATYGYTFGSGTRLTVV.

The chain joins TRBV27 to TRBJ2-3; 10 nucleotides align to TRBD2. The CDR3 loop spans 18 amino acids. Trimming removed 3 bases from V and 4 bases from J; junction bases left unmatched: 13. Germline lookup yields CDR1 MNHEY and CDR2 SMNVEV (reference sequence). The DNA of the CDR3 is TGTGCCAGCAGTTTCGAATCGACTAGCGGGCCGATTTCAGATACGCAGTATTTT. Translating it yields CASSFESTSGPISDTQYF.

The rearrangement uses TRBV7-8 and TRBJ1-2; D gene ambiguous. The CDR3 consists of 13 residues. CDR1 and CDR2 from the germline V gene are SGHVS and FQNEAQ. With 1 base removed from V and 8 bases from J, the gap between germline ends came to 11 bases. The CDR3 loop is CASSLGEVEGYTF. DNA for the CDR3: TGTGCCAGCAGCTTAGGGGAGGTTGAAGGCTACACCTTC.

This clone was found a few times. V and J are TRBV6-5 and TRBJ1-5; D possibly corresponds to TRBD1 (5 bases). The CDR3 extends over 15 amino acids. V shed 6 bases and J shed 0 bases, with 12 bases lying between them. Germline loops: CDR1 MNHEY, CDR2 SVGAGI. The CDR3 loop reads CASSPTEYSNQPQHF. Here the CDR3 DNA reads TGTGCCAGCAGCCCGACAGAATATAGCAATCAGCCCCAGCATTTT.